This T cell receptor (beta chain) was identified in a study of blood T cells in healthy people across ages. With a J-beta primer mix and a sample-barcoded 5' primer, a second PCR ran roughly 7 to 11 cycles. From the 5' RACE reads, TCRdb called clonotypes with MiXCR, one entry per CDR3 protein. The sample holds 700,000 to 800,000 distinct CDR3 sequences, approximately 39% seen once. Sample: blood. The sequence was collected from a woman aged 55-70 years in good health.

CDR3 protein: CATSDSTGTSGRAQFF. The CDR3 bases are TGTGCCACCAGTGATTCGACCGGGACTAGCGGGAGAGCGCAGTTCTTC. The V call is TRBV24-1, the J call TRBJ2-1, with TRBD2 identical over 14 bases. CDR3 length: 16 amino acids. Germline V gives CDR1 KGHDR, CDR2 SFDVKD. V shed 2 bases and J 12 bases; nucleotides not matched to a gene: 8.